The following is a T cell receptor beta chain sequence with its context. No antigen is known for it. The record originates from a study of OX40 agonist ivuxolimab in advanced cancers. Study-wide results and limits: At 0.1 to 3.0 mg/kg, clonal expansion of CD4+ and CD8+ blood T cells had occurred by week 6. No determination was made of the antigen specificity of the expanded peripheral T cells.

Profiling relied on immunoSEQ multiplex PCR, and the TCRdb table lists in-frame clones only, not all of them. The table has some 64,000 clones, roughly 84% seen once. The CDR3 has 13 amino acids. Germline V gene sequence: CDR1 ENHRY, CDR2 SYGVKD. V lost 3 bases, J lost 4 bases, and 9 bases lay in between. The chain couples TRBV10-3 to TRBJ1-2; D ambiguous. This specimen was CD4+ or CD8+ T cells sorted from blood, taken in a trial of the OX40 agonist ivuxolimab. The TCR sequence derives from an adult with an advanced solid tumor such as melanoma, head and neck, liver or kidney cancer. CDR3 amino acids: CAISEGTAYGYTF. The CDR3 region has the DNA TGTGCCATCAGTGAAGGAACAGCCTATGGCTACACCTTC.